The rows below give T cell receptor beta chains drawn from one sample of a study of vaccination and CD4 T cells after COVID-19. TCRdb fed the PCR reads into MiXCR, producing one record per CDR3 protein. The table includes about 16,000 distinct CDR3 sequences, 45% to 65% detected once. The antigens of these receptors remain unknown. Material: CD4+ T cells from blood, cultured in vitro, obtained before SARS-CoV-2 vaccination. All receptors derive from a human donor who had recovered from COVID-19. Each CDR3 is given with its conserved first and last residue. Fields, in order: J gene, clone size, D gene, V gene, CDR3 DNA, CDR3 protein. A D gene is named only where the DNA matches it firmly. The size entry is marked missing in some rows and otherwise reads once, few, many or a size class.

j_gene: TRBJ1-6; abundance: NA; d_gene: TRBD1; v_gene: TRBV20-1; CDR3nt: TGCAGTGCTAGAAGGGGGCGCGAAGGTTCACCCCTCCACTTT; CDR3aa: CSARRGREGSPLHF
j_gene: TRBJ1-5; abundance: few; d_gene: NA; v_gene: TRBV18; CDR3nt: TGTGCCAGCTCACCAGGGCAGGGCAATCAGCCCCAGCATTTT; CDR3aa: CASSPGQGNQPQHF
j_gene: TRBJ1-2; abundance: NA; d_gene: NA; v_gene: TRBV25-1; CDR3nt: TGTGCCAGCCCCGAATGGGGTTATGGCTACACCTTC; CDR3aa: CASPEWGYGYTF
j_gene: TRBJ1-5; abundance: few; d_gene: NA; v_gene: TRBV6-2/TRBV6-3; CDR3nt: TGTGCCAGTCAAAACTTTAACAATCAGCCCCAGCATTTT; CDR3aa: CASQNFNNQPQHF
j_gene: TRBJ1-1; abundance: NA; d_gene: NA; v_gene: TRBV20-1; CDR3nt: TGCAGTGCTCCGACTATATACACTGAAGCTTTCTTT; CDR3aa: CSAPTIYTEAFF
j_gene: TRBJ2-5; abundance: NA; d_gene: NA; v_gene: TRBV20-1; CDR3nt: TGCAGTGCGGAACTTGGCGTGGGGGCCCCCAGGTTGGAGACCCAGTACTTC; CDR3aa: CSAELGVGAPRLETQYF
j_gene: TRBJ1-6; abundance: NA; d_gene: TRBD1; v_gene: TRBV2; CDR3nt: TGTGCCAGCATCCCGGACAGGGGAAGGCCACCCCTCCACTTT; CDR3aa: CASIPDRGRPPLHF
j_gene: TRBJ2-3; abundance: NA; d_gene: NA; v_gene: TRBV7-9; CDR3nt: TGTGCCAGCAGCTTAGGTAGCCGAGGAAATACGCAGTATTTT; CDR3aa: CASSLGSRGNTQYF
j_gene: TRBJ2-1; abundance: NA; d_gene: NA; v_gene: TRBV28; CDR3nt: TGTGCCACCAAGATTGAATATGAGCAGTTCTTC; CDR3aa: CATKIEYEQFF
j_gene: TRBJ2-5; abundance: NA; d_gene: TRBD1; v_gene: TRBV20-1; CDR3nt: TGCAGTGCTAGAGATCCCCGGACAGGGGGCATGGAGACCCAGTACTTC; CDR3aa: CSARDPRTGGMETQYF
j_gene: TRBJ2-5; abundance: NA; d_gene: TRBD2; v_gene: TRBV11-2; CDR3nt: TGTGCCAGCAGCTTCAAGCGGGAGTCGACGGAGACCCAGTACTTC; CDR3aa: CASSFKRESTETQYF
j_gene: TRBJ2-3; abundance: NA; d_gene: NA; v_gene: TRBV2; CDR3nt: TGTGCCAGCAGCGGGCCCGCAGATACGCAGTATTTT; CDR3aa: CASSGPADTQYF
j_gene: TRBJ1-5; abundance: NA; d_gene: NA; v_gene: TRBV15; CDR3nt: TGTGCCACCAGCAGAAGGGGGGGGGATAGCAATCAGCCCCAGCATTTT; CDR3aa: CATSRRGGDSNQPQHF
j_gene: TRBJ2-5; abundance: NA; d_gene: NA; v_gene: TRBV20-1; CDR3nt: TGCAGTGCTAACTCTGATATTCAAGAGACCCAGTACTTC; CDR3aa: CSANSDIQETQYF
j_gene: TRBJ2-3; abundance: NA; d_gene: TRBD2; v_gene: TRBV5-1; CDR3nt: TGCGCCAGCAGCTCCTTGGGACTAGCGGGAGATACAGATACGCAGTATTTT; CDR3aa: CASSSLGLAGDTDTQYF
j_gene: TRBJ2-3; abundance: NA; d_gene: TRBD1; v_gene: TRBV29-1; CDR3nt: TGCAGCGTTGAAGGCTTGACAGGGGTCCGCACAGATACGCAGTATTTT; CDR3aa: CSVEGLTGVRTDTQYF
j_gene: TRBJ2-7; abundance: NA; d_gene: TRBD2; v_gene: TRBV19; CDR3nt: TGTGCCAGTAGTGTGACTAGCGGGACGCCCTACGAGCAGTACTTC; CDR3aa: CASSVTSGTPYEQYF
j_gene: TRBJ2-7; abundance: NA; d_gene: NA; v_gene: TRBV19; CDR3nt: TGTGCCAGTAGTATAATGTGGGGCAACGAGCAGTACTTC; CDR3aa: CASSIMWGNEQYF